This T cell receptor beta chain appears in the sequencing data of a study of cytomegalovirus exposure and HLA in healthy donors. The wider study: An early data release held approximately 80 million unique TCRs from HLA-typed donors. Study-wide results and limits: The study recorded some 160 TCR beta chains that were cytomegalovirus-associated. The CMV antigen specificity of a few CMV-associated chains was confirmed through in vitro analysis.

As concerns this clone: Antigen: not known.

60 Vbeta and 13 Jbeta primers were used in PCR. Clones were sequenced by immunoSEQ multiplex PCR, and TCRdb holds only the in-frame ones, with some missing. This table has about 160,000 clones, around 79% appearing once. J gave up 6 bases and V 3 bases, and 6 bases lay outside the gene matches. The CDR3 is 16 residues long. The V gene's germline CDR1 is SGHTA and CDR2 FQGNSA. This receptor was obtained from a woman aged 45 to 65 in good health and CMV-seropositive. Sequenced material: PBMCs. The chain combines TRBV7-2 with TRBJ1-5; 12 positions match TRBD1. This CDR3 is CASSFTGTGGFQPQHF. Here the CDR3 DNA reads TGTGCCAGCAGCTTTACCGGGACAGGGGGCTTTCAGCCCCAGCATTTT.